The 2 T cell receptor beta chains presented below share a single source sample, sequenced in a study of cytomegalovirus exposure and HLA in healthy donors. The primer mix had 60 Vbeta and 13 Jbeta primers. Clones were sequenced by immunoSEQ multiplex PCR, and TCRdb holds only the in-frame ones, with some missing. The sample contains under 150,000 clones, roughly 72% of which appear only once. What was sequenced was PBMCs. The receptors originated from a woman in her forties in good health and CMV-seropositive.

This chain joins TRBV5-5 and TRBJ2-5; TRBD2 might be the D (5 bases). The CDR3 has 16 amino acids. Trimming pared 0 bases from V and 4 bases from J, leaving 16 bases between. Germline V gene sequence: CDR1 SGHKS, CDR2 YYEKEE (reference sequence). This CDR3 reads CASSLAGASWGETQYF. The CDR3, as DNA: TGTGCCAGCAGCTTGGCCGGCGCTAGCTGGGGAGAGACCCAGTACTTC.

The rearrangement uses TRBV5-1 and TRBJ2-3; D remains unclear. The germline V gene encodes CDR1 SGHRS and CDR2 YFSETQ. Trimming cost V 0 bases and J 1 base, with 6 bases left between them. This CDR3 is built from 14 residues. The CDR3 DNA follows: TGCGCCAGCAGCTTGGGCTCAGGCACAGATACGCAGTATTTT. This codes for CASSLGSGTDTQYF.